Following are 14 T cell receptor beta chains from one sample sequenced in a study of blood T cell repertoires in COVID-19. The method was immunoSEQ multiplex PCR; TCRdb's version includes in-frame clones alone and lacks a portion of them. This sample carries under 350,000 clones, over 85% of them seen once, and the ten largest clones take around 2.5%. Sequencing was performed on PBMCs or T cells enriched from blood (not recorded which). All receptors derive from a man aged 60-69 years who had recovered from COVID-19.

The gene calls are TRBV19 and TRBJ1-2; 9 bases fit TRBD1. This CDR3 is 13 amino acids long. Germline-derived CDR1 and CDR2 are LNHDA and SQIVND (reference sequence). The junction had 4 bases not matched to a gene; V was cut back by 3 bases and J by 8 bases. CDR3 nucleotide sequence: TGTGCCAGTAGTATTCGGACAGGGGAAGGCTACACCTTC. Its translation: CASSIRTGEGYTF.

The chain carries TRBV11-2 and TRBJ1-2, with a tentative D call TRBD1 (5 bases). V lost 2 bases, J lost 0 bases, and 13 bases lay in between. This CDR3 contains 16 residues. The germline gives CDR1 SGHAT, CDR2 FQNNGV. The CDR3 region is CASSLTHMTANYGYTF. CDR3 sequence (DNA): TGTGCCAGCAGCTTAACCCACATGACAGCTAACTATGGCTACACCTTC.

This rearrangement joins TRBV14 to TRBJ2-5; D not resolved. Trimming pared 5 bases from V and 5 bases from J, leaving 12 bases between. This CDR3 is 13 amino acids long. CDR1 is SGHDN, CDR2 FVKESK, per germline. CDR3 coding DNA: TGTGCCAGCAGCTTTGGGCGATGGGAGACCCAGTACTTC. This codes for CASSFGRWETQYF. The whole variable domain, filled in from reference TRBV14 and TRBJ2-5, reads EAGVTQFPSHSVIEKGQTVTLRCDPISGHDNLYWYRRVMGKEIKFLLHFVKESKQDESGMPNNRFLAERTGGTYSTLKVQPAELEDSGVYFCASSFGRWETQYFGPGTRLLVL.

As to this clone: Other DNA sequences in the same sample also yield this CDR3. The genes are TRBV5-1 and TRBJ2-3; 9 bases match TRBD2. J lost 3 bases, V lost 1 base, and 3 bases had no gene match. The CDR3 length is 15 residues. Per the germline V gene, CDR1 is SGHRS and CDR2 is YFSETQ. CDR3 sequence reads: CASSLQTSGTDTQYF. The DNA of the CDR3 is TGCGCCAGCAGCTTGCAAACTAGCGGGACAGATACGCAGTATTTT.

V and J are TRBV4-3 and TRBJ1-5, with D possibly matching TRBD1 (5 bases). Germline loops: CDR1 LGHNA, CDR2 YSLEER. Trimming shortened V by 0 bases and J by 6 bases, and 12 bases separated the two germline ends. This CDR3 is built from 15 residues. Here the CDR3 DNA reads TGCGCCAGCAGCCAAGACTTAGGGGATTTTCAGCCCCAGCATTTT. This gives the protein CASSQDLGDFQPQHF.

The rearrangement joins TRBV10-2 to TRBJ2-2, with 8 bases lining up with TRBD1. V gave up 6 bases and J gave up 5 bases; unmatched junction bases: 8. This CDR3 has 15 amino acids. The germline CDR1 and CDR2 sequences are WSHSY and SAAADI. CDR3 nucleotides: TGCGCCAGCAGCCAACCAGGGGGCCCAACCGGGGAGCTGTTTTTT. It specifies CASSQPGGPTGELFF.

V usage is TRBV5-4 and J usage is TRBJ1-5, with a weak D call TRBD1 (5 bases). This CDR3 has 15 amino acids. V was trimmed by 0 bases and J by 1 base, leaving 8 bases between them. CDR1 and CDR2 (germline): SGHNT, YYREEE (reference sequence). The CDR3 bases are TGTGCCAGCAGCTTGGGCCCAGGGAGCAATCAGCCCCAGCATTTT. Amino acids: CASSLGPGSNQPQHF.

V is TRBV2 and J is TRBJ2-4; TRBD2 might be the D (5 bases). With 6 bases removed from V and 0 bases from J, the gap between germline ends came to 9 bases. Germline CDR1 SNHLY, CDR2 FYNNEI. The CDR3 is made up of 14 amino acids. The CDR3 loop reads CASRRVIAKNIQYF. In nucleotides, the CDR3 is TGTGCCAGCAGGCGGGTAATAGCCAAAAACATTCAGTACTTC.

The chain links TRBV7-3 to TRBJ2-5; 7 bases fit TRBD2. The CDR3 covers 16 residues. The V gene's germline CDR1 is SGHTA and CDR2 FQGTGA. The V and J ends lost 5 bases and 6 bases, in that order; junction bases with no gene match: 15. The CDR3 DNA sequence: TGTGCCAGCAGCCCCAAATCCACGGCGGGAGTAAAGACCCAGTACTTC. Protein product: CASSPKSTAGVKTQYF.

The chain joins TRBV29-1 to TRBJ2-3; 14 positions match TRBD2. V trimming: 6 bases; J trimming: 10 bases; junction bases outside the gene matches: 9. Germline V lookup: CDR1 SQVTM, CDR2 ANQGSEA. This CDR3 has 14 amino acids. The CDR3 is CSVRTSGRPEAQYF. CDR3 DNA sequence: TGCAGCGTCCGGACTAGCGGGAGGCCCGAGGCGCAGTATTTT.

Notes on this clone: Other DNA sequences in this sample translate to the same CDR3. The rearrangement links TRBV29-1 to TRBJ2-1, with D tentatively TRBD2 (6 bases). This CDR3 comprises 12 residues. V lost 6 bases to trimming and J lost 4 bases, with 10 bases between them. CDR1 is SQVTM, CDR2 ANQGSEA, per germline. DNA of the CDR3: TGCAGCGTCGAGCGGGTTTACAATGAGCAGTTCTTC. Amino acids: CSVERVYNEQFF.

Here the CDR3 reads CASSHPDPGLEGTGELFF. The DNA of the CDR3 is TGTGCCAGCAGCCATCCTGACCCGGGACTTGAAGGGACCGGGGAGCTGTTTTTT. The chain couples TRBV7-9 to TRBJ2-2, with D perhaps matching TRBD2 (6 bases). Trimming removed 5 bases from V and 5 bases from J, with 24 bases in between. CDR1 and CDR2 from the germline V gene are SEHNR and FQNEAQ (reference sequence). The CDR3 runs to 18 residues.

As to this clone: Additional DNA sequences in this sample encode the identical CDR3. The rearrangement links TRBV12-3 or TRBV12-4 to TRBJ1-2, with TRBD1 matching 7 bases. CDR3 length: 13 residues. Trimming cost V 8 bases and J 5 bases; bases outside gene matches: 8. The CDR3, as DNA: TGTGCCAGCGGAAGGGGGCGAGGGTATGGCTACACCTTC. This sequence encodes CASGRGRGYGYTF.

J is TRBJ1-3 and V is TRBV15, with D possibly being TRBD1 (5 bases). This CDR3 contains 17 residues. The ends were cut back, 0 bases at V and 1 base at J, with 13 bases in the middle. Germline assignment: CDR1 LNHNV and CDR2 YYDKDF (reference sequence). CDR3 coding DNA: TGTGCCACCAGCAGAGAAAACCAGGGATTTTCTGGAAACACCATATATTTT. Protein product: CATSRENQGFSGNTIYF.